These 19 T cell receptor beta chains originate from one sample sequenced in a study of shared T cell receptors in the human thymus. Using immunoSEQ multiplex PCR, the repertoire was profiled, and TCRdb retains in-frame clones only, with some absent. The sample lists approximately 400,000 clones, about 95% occurring once. The sample taken for sequencing was thymocytes. Receptor source: a human donor.

V is TRBV10-1 and J is TRBJ2-5, with D maybe TRBD2 (6 bases). The ends were cut back, 8 bases at V and 1 base at J, with 17 bases in the middle. The CDR3 is made up of 15 amino acids. CDR1 WNHNN and CDR2 SYGVQD come from the germline V gene (reference sequence). CDR3 coding DNA: TGCGCCAGCGGGGTCGGAGTGGGGGGCCAAGAGACCCAGTACTTC. This gives the protein CASGVGVGGQETQYF.

The chain combines TRBV27 with TRBJ1-1, with a tentative D call TRBD1 (5 bases). The CDR3 is 13 amino acids. V was trimmed by 8 bases and J by 10 bases, leaving 20 bases between them. From germline, CDR1 is MNHEY and CDR2 SMNVEV (reference sequence). DNA of the CDR3: TGTGCCAGCGGGTTGTCTCAGGGATTCGGAGCTTTCTTT. It codes for CASGLSQGFGAFF.

As concerns this clone: Other DNA sequences in the sample encode the same CDR3. The genes are TRBV6-5 and TRBJ2-1; D may be TRBD2 (6 bases). V gave up 5 bases and J gave up 0 bases, with 8 bases separating them. Germline lookup yields CDR1 MNHEY and CDR2 SVGAGI. CDR3 length: 14 amino acids. The CDR3 sequence is CASSQGGSYNEQFF. DNA of the CDR3: TGTGCCAGCAGTCAGGGAGGCTCCTACAATGAGCAGTTCTTC.

The CDR3 bases are TGTGCCAGTAGTATCAACTATGGCTACACCTTC. This encodes CASSINYGYTF. The chain links TRBV19 to TRBJ1-2; D gene uncertain. V was trimmed by 3 bases and J by 2 bases, leaving 1 base between them. The CDR3 length is 11 residues. The germline gives CDR1 LNHDA, CDR2 SQIVND (reference sequence).

This clone occurred once. The CDR3 loop is CASSISYQEYYNEQFF. DNA for the CDR3: TGTGCCAGCAGCATAAGCTACCAGGAGTACTACAATGAGCAGTTCTTC. The chain links TRBV9 to TRBJ2-1; D is unclear. V was clipped by 4 bases and J by 3 bases, with 17 bases between them. The CDR3 is 16 residues long. The germline V gene has CDR1 SGDLS and CDR2 YYNGEE.

V and J are TRBV19 and TRBJ2-4; D uncertain. The CDR3 runs to 15 residues. V lost 3 bases, J lost 0 bases, and 9 bases lay in between. Germline V CDR1 and CDR2: LNHDA, SQIVND (reference sequence). The DNA for the CDR3 is TGTGCCAGTAGTATGGGAAGGGTAGCCAAAAACATTCAGTACTTC. Residues: CASSMGRVAKNIQYF. The variable domain in full, completed from reference TRBV19 and TRBJ2-4, reads DGGITQSPKYLFRKEGQNVTLSCEQNLNHDAMYWYRQDPGQGLRLIYYSQIVNDFQKGDIAEGYSVSREKKESFPLTVTSAQKNPTAFYLCASSMGRVAKNIQYFGAGTRLSVL.

The V gene is TRBV5-5, the J gene TRBJ2-7; 7 bases agree with TRBD1. Germline CDR1 reads SGHKS; CDR2 reads YYEKEE (reference sequence). V lost 4 bases and J lost 5; bases outside the gene matches: 9. CDR3 length equals 14 residues. The CDR3 DNA sequence: TGTGCCAGCAGCCAGAGGGGGCGCATGAACGAGCAGTACTTC. Residues: CASSQRGRMNEQYF. Full variable domain (remainder filled in from reference TRBV5-5 and TRBJ2-7): DAGVTQSPTHLIKTRGQQVTLRCSPISGHKSVSWYQQVLGQGPQFIFQYYEKEERGRGNFPDRFSARQFPNYSSELNVNALLLGDSALYLCASSQRGRMNEQYFGPGTRLTVT.

This chain joins TRBV4-3 and TRBJ2-7; 9 nucleotides align to TRBD1. V shed 0 bases and J 5 bases; nucleotides not matched to a gene: 2. CDR1 LGHNA and CDR2 YSLEER come from the germline V gene. This CDR3 is 14 amino acids long. The CDR3: CASSQDNRGHEQYF. The DNA of the CDR3 is TGCGCCAGCAGCCAAGATAACAGGGGGCACGAGCAGTACTTC.

The sample holds one count of this clone. This chain links TRBV6-1 with TRBJ2-1; TRBD1 aligns across 10 bases. V was pared by 5 bases and J by 9 bases, with 10 bases of the junction left unmatched. CDR3 length equals 15 residues. In germline, CDR1 is MNHNS, CDR2 SASEGT. The CDR3 reads CASSFGTGVFGEQFF. Written as DNA, the CDR3 is TGTGCCAGCAGTTTTGGGACAGGGGTTTTCGGTGAGCAGTTCTTC.

J is TRBJ2-1 and V is TRBV29-1; TRBD1 aligns across 9 bases. V dropped 5 bases and J dropped 6; count of bases not matched to a gene: 5. This CDR3 has 13 amino acids. The germline V gene encodes CDR1 SQVTM and CDR2 ANQGSEA. The CDR3 DNA reads TGCAGCGTTCCTGGGACAGGGATCAATGAGCAGTTCTTC. It specifies CSVPGTGINEQFF.

This clone appeared a single time. This chain connects TRBV7-9 to TRBJ2-5; weak D call: TRBD1 (7 bases). This CDR3 contains 16 residues. Germline V CDR1 and CDR2: SEHNR, FQNEAQ (reference sequence). Trimming took off 7 bases at V and 5 bases at J, with 23 bases between the two ends. The CDR3 reads CASTFQLEGAGETQYF. The CDR3 region has the DNA TGTGCCAGCACCTTTCAGTTAGAGGGGGCGGGGGAGACCCAGTACTTC.

This clone has only a few counts. This sequence joins TRBV6-1 and TRBJ2-1, with D unresolved. This CDR3 contains 15 residues. The V and J ends lost 4 bases and 5 bases respectively, with 15 bases between them. Germline loops: CDR1 MNHNS, CDR2 SASEGT. DNA of the CDR3: TGTGCCAGCAGTGCTACCCGGAGACGGGACAATGAGCAGTTCTTC. Residues: CASSATRRRDNEQFF.

The chain uses TRBV20-1 and TRBJ2-7; D is ambiguous. CDR1 and CDR2 (germline): DFQATT, SNEGSKA (reference sequence). The CDR3 consists of 11 residues. Between the trimmed V and J ends, which lost 6 bases and 3 bases, there was a span of 9 bases. The CDR3 region has the DNA TGCAGTGCCGCCTTAGGCTACGAGCAGTACTTC. Translating gives CSAALGYEQYF.

This clone was found once. The chain employs TRBV28 and TRBJ1-1; no reliable D call. Trimming pared 6 bases from V and 9 bases from J, leaving 26 bases between. Per germline, CDR1 MDHEN and CDR2 SYDVKM. CDR3 length: 16 residues. CDR3 in amino acids: CASSYSGKGSFIKAFF. Here the CDR3 DNA reads TGTGCCAGCAGCTACTCGGGTAAAGGGTCTTTTATAAAAGCTTTCTTT.

The V gene is TRBV27, the J gene TRBJ2-1; no clear D. CDR1 MNHEY and CDR2 SMNVEV come from the germline V gene (reference sequence). Trimming shortened V by 9 bases and J by 3 bases, and 18 bases separated the two germline ends. CDR3 length: 15 amino acids. For the CDR3, the DNA is TGTGCCAGTACTATCTCACGCCCAGACTACAATGAGCAGTTCTTC. Translating it yields CASTISRPDYNEQFF.

The CDR3 reads CASSFTLAGIISGANVLTF. The DNA for the CDR3 is TGTGCCAGCAGCTTTACACTAGCGGGGATAATCTCTGGGGCCAACGTCCTGACTTTC. The V gene is TRBV5-6, the J gene TRBJ2-6; 10 bases line up with TRBD2. The V gene's germline CDR1 is SGHDT and CDR2 YYEEEE. After removal of 2 bases from V and 0 bases from J, the junction contained 8 bases not matched to a gene. The CDR3 runs 19 residues. The complete variable domain, with remaining parts taken from reference TRBV5-6 and TRBJ2-6, reads DAGVTQSPTHLIKTRGQQVTLRCSPKSGHDTVSWYQQALGQGPQFIFQYYEEEERQRGNFPDRFSGHQFPNYSSELNVNALLLGDSALYLCASSFTLAGIISGANVLTFGAGSRLTVL.

The rearrangement links TRBV6-5 to TRBJ1-1; D not certain. V lost 5 bases and J 3 bases, leaving 16 bases between the germline ends. This CDR3 spans 15 amino acids. Germline V gene data show CDR1 as MNHEY and CDR2 as SVGAGI. The CDR3 is CASSPLGRRDTEAFF. The CDR3 DNA reads as TGTGCCAGCAGTCCCCTAGGTCGCCGGGACACTGAAGCTTTCTTT.

The chain employs TRBV25-1 and TRBJ2-6, with D possibly being TRBD2 (7 bases). This CDR3 is 16 amino acids long. V dropped 5 bases and J dropped 4 bases, with 15 bases sitting between them. Germline values: CDR1 MGHDK, CDR2 SYGVNS. CDR3 sequence (DNA): TGTGCCAGCAGTTTCCGGGGGGCGCCGGGGGCCAACGTCCTGACTTTC. Translated, it gives CASSFRGAPGANVLTF.

The rearrangement joins TRBV28 to TRBJ2-5, with 9 bases matching TRBD2. Germline V lookup: CDR1 MDHEN, CDR2 SYDVKM. CDR3 length equals 16 residues. V was clipped by 3 bases and J by 2 bases; unmatched bases: 7. The CDR3 nucleotides are TGTGCCAGCAGTTTCATCGCGGGAGGGTTTCAAGAGACCCAGTACTTC. Its translation is CASSFIAGGFQETQYF.